The 29 T cell receptor beta chains in this list originate from one sample, sequenced in a study of blood T cell repertoires in COVID-19. Data came from immunoSEQ multiplex PCR; TCRdb stores just in-frame clones and leaves some out. Among around 310,000 clones listed, approximately 92% were seen once. Source material: peripheral blood. The receptors come from a young woman with COVID-19, enrolled during active disease.

The rearrangement joins TRBV5-1 to TRBJ2-5; D possibly corresponds to TRBD1 (6 bases). Between the trimmed V and J ends, which lost 4 bases and 3 bases, there was a span of 10 bases. Germline CDR1 and CDR2: SGHRS and YFSETQ. CDR3 length: 13 residues. CDR3 amino acids: CASSPRDKETQYF. For the CDR3, the DNA is TGCGCCAGCAGCCCCCGGGACAAAGAGACCCAGTACTTC.

The chain carries TRBV30 and TRBJ1-1; D gene uncertain. There are 15 residues in the CDR3. The V and J ends lost 0 bases and 4 bases respectively, with 15 bases between them. Germline CDR1 GTSNPN, CDR2 SVGIG (reference sequence). The CDR3 DNA sequence: TGTGCCTGGAGTGTACGGGTCGGGCGGGGCACTGAAGCTTTCTTT. The encoded protein is CAWSVRVGRGTEAFF.

The chain combines TRBV13 with TRBJ2-3, with unresolved D. CDR3 length: 14 amino acids. V was trimmed by 1 base and J by 5 bases, leaving 10 bases between them. Germline-derived CDR1 and CDR2 are PRHDT and FYEKMQ (reference sequence). This chain's CDR3 is CASSLDFPRDTQYF. The CDR3 nucleotides are TGTGCCAGCAGCTTAGACTTCCCTAGAGATACGCAGTATTTT.

V is TRBV19 and J is TRBJ1-5; TRBD1 matches 11 bases. V shed 4 bases, J shed 4 bases, and the junction held 12 bases outside the gene matches. There are 18 residues in the CDR3. Germline CDR1 LNHDA, CDR2 SQIVND (reference sequence). CDR3 protein: CASSTGQGAEGLNQPQHF. The CDR3 nucleotides are TGTGCCAGTAGTACCGGACAGGGGGCAGAGGGTTTGAATCAGCCCCAGCATTTT.

The chain recombines TRBV4-2 with TRBJ1-2, with 7 positions matching TRBD1. The CDR3 is made up of 12 amino acids. Germline CDR1 and CDR2: LGHNA and YNFKEQ. Germline trimming cut 4 bases from V and 7 bases from J; bases unmatched to any gene: 3. The CDR3 sequence: CASSPDRAGYTF. The CDR3 nucleotides read TGTGCCAGCAGCCCAGACAGGGCTGGCTACACCTTC.

The CDR3 spells CASRRQGVNEKLFF. The CDR3 DNA follows: TGTGCCAGCAGGAGACAGGGGGTTAATGAAAAACTGTTTTTT. This chain connects TRBV5-6 to TRBJ1-4; TRBD1 aligns across 9 bases. Germline V gives CDR1 SGHDT, CDR2 YYEEEE. CDR3 size: 14 residues. V lost 5 bases, J lost 4 bases, and 3 bases stayed unmatched.

The rearrangement uses TRBV6-4 and TRBJ2-5; 7 bases fit TRBD2. The germline V gene has CDR1 MRHNA and CDR2 SNTAGT. Trimming at V came to 4 bases and at J to 3 bases, leaving 5 bases not matched to a gene. This CDR3 contains 14 residues. CDR3 amino acids: CASSVLASKETQYF. CDR3 bases: TGTGCCAGCAGTGTACTAGCGAGCAAAGAGACCCAGTACTTC.

The V gene is TRBV5-1, the J gene TRBJ2-3, with TRBD1 matching 7 bases. This CDR3 spans 15 amino acids. Germline V gene lookup returns CDR1 SGHRS and CDR2 YFSETQ. V lost 0 bases, J lost 0 bases, and 1 base stayed unmatched. The DNA of the CDR3 is TGCGCCAGCAGCTTGGTGGGACAGAGCACAGATACGCAGTATTTT. Its protein product is CASSLVGQSTDTQYF.

This rearrangement joins TRBV28 to TRBJ2-7; 14 nucleotides match TRBD2. The V and J ends lost 5 bases and 4 bases, in that order; junction bases with no gene match: 7. In germline, CDR1 is MDHEN, CDR2 SYDVKM. This CDR3 comprises 16 residues. This chain's CDR3 is CASSDPGLAGDYEQYF. Written as DNA, the CDR3 is TGTGCCAGCAGTGATCCGGGACTAGCGGGAGATTACGAGCAGTACTTC.

The V call is TRBV30, the J call TRBJ2-2; maybe TRBD2 (6 bases). The CDR3 is made up of 16 amino acids. The germline V and J ends were trimmed by 5 bases and 1 base, with 17 bases remaining between them. Germline V lookup: CDR1 GTSNPN, CDR2 SVGIG (reference sequence). The CDR3 loop is CAWLDSGLWNTGELFF. The CDR3 region has the DNA TGTGCCTGGCTTGATTCGGGACTCTGGAACACCGGGGAGCTGTTTTTT.

The genes are TRBV19 and TRBJ1-1; 9 nucleotides line up with TRBD1. V lost 6 bases to trimming and J lost 6 bases; unmatched junction nucleotides: 5. Germline CDR1 LNHDA, CDR2 SQIVND (reference sequence). The CDR3 has 13 amino acids. The CDR3 here is CASSPDRGAEAFF. The CDR3 nucleotides are TGTGCCAGTAGCCCCGACAGGGGGGCTGAAGCTTTCTTT.

J is TRBJ1-2 and V is TRBV6-5; D remains ambiguous. The V end lost 0 bases, the J end lost 2 bases, and 10 bases lay between the germline ends. From germline, CDR1 is MNHEY and CDR2 SVGAGI. This CDR3 region has 15 residues. DNA of the CDR3: TGTGCCAGCAGTTACTCGGGAGGGTCCAACTATGGCTACACCTTC. It yields the protein CASSYSGGSNYGYTF.

The chain employs TRBV28 and TRBJ1-5; D is ambiguous. Deletions cut 3 bases from V and 1 base from J, with 10 bases between. The germline V gene has CDR1 MDHEN and CDR2 SYDVKM. The length of the CDR3 is 15 residues. CDR3 in DNA: TGTGCCAGCAGTTTGGTAACGGGGAGCAATCAGCCCCAGCATTTT. It yields the protein CASSLVTGSNQPQHF. The full variable domain, with the rest looked up from reference TRBV28 and TRBJ1-5, is DVKVTQSSRYLVKRTGEKVFLECVQDMDHENMFWYRQDPGLGLRLIYFSYDVKMKEKGDIPEGYSVSREKKERFSLILESASTNQTSMYLCASSLVTGSNQPQHFGDGTRLSIL.

This chain connects TRBV5-6 to TRBJ2-3, with a possible D match to TRBD1 (5 bases). Trimming cost V 0 bases and J 5 bases, with 10 bases left between them. This CDR3 contains 14 residues. Germline values: CDR1 SGHDT, CDR2 YYEEEE. The DNA of the CDR3 is TGTGCCAGCAGCTTGGCCAGGGCAGTAGATACGCAGTATTTT. Its protein product is CASSLARAVDTQYF.

The rearrangement links TRBV2 to TRBJ2-7; tentatively, D is TRBD2 (7 bases). The V gene's germline CDR1 is SNHLY and CDR2 FYNNEI. The CDR3 totals 15 residues. Deletions cut 0 bases from V and 5 bases from J, with 14 bases between. The CDR3, as DNA: TGTGCCAGCAGTGAAGCGCGGAGGGGGGGCAACGAGCAGTACTTC. Amino acids: CASSEARRGGNEQYF. The full variable domain, completed using reference TRBV2 and TRBJ2-7, is EPEVTQTPSHQVTQMGQEVILRCVPISNHLYFYWYRQILGQKVEFLVSFYNNEISEKSEIFDDQFSVERPDGSNFTLKIRSTKLEDSAMYFCASSEARRGGNEQYFGPGTRLTVT.

The CDR3 spells CASSTHSNQPQHF. The CDR3 coding sequence is TGTGCCAGTAGTACACATAGCAATCAGCCCCAGCATTTT. This chain links TRBV19 with TRBJ1-5; no clear D. Deletions cut 4 bases from V and 0 bases from J, with 4 bases between. From germline, CDR1 is LNHDA and CDR2 SQIVND (reference sequence). This CDR3 has 13 amino acids.

The rearrangement links TRBV27 to TRBJ1-2, with TRBD1 matching 7 bases. V dropped 5 bases and J dropped 3; count of bases not matched to a gene: 6. The CDR3 is made up of 14 amino acids. Per germline, CDR1 MNHEY and CDR2 SMNVEV (reference sequence). CDR3 in DNA: TGTGCCAGCAGTCCCTTGGACAGGCACTATGGCTACACCTTC. This codes for CASSPLDRHYGYTF.

CDR3 sequence: CASSVLQGGVTDTQYF. CDR3 DNA sequence: TGTGCCAGCAGCGTTTTACAGGGGGGTGTCACAGATACGCAGTATTTT. The V and J genes are TRBV9 and TRBJ2-3; 8 bases line up with TRBD1. The V and J ends lost 2 bases and 2 bases, in that order; junction bases with no gene match: 7. CDR1 is SGDLS and CDR2 is YYNGEE in the germline V gene. CDR3 length: 16 amino acids.

This chain uses TRBV19 with TRBJ2-2, with TRBD2 identical over 9 bases. Germline values: CDR1 LNHDA, CDR2 SQIVND (reference sequence). V was pared by 5 bases and J by 5 bases, with 6 bases of the junction left unmatched. The CDR3 is made up of 15 amino acids. In nucleotides, the CDR3 is TGTGCCAGTAGTCTTAGCGGGAGAAAAACCGGGGAGCTGTTTTTT. It translates to CASSLSGRKTGELFF.

This clone was recorded a few times. V usage is TRBV18 and J usage is TRBJ2-7; D is ambiguous. From germline, CDR1 is KGHSH and CDR2 LQKENI. V was clipped by 2 bases and J by 0 bases, with 8 bases between them. CDR3 length: 14 residues. The CDR3 loop is CASSPKTDSYEQYF. CDR3 DNA sequence: TGTGCCAGCTCACCAAAGACTGACTCCTACGAGCAGTACTTC. Full variable domain (rest looked up from reference TRBV18 and TRBJ2-7): NAGVMQNPRHLVRRRGQEARLRCSPMKGHSHVYWYRQLPEEGLKFMVYLQKENIIDESGMPKERFSAEFPKEGPSILRIQQVVRGDSAAYFCASSPKTDSYEQYFGPGTRLTVT.

This sequence joins TRBV6-6 and TRBJ1-2, with 12 positions matching TRBD1. Germline V gene sequence: CDR1 MNHNY, CDR2 SVGAGI (reference sequence). The J segment lost 2 bases and the V segment lost 5 bases, leaving 6 bases of the junction unmatched. The CDR3 length is 16 residues. CDR3 nucleotides: TGTGCCAGCAGTCCGGGACAGGGGGCTAGAAACTATGGCTACACCTTC. Protein product: CASSPGQGARNYGYTF.

This chain connects TRBV9 to TRBJ2-7, with D tentatively TRBD1 (5 bases). The CDR3 extends over 12 amino acids. The V gene's germline CDR1 is SGDLS and CDR2 YYNGEE. V was trimmed by 4 bases and J by 3 bases, leaving 8 bases between them. The CDR3 protein is CASSPDSYEQYF. In DNA, the CDR3 is TGTGCCAGCAGCCCCGACAGCTACGAGCAGTACTTC.

The chain recombines TRBV7-2 with TRBJ1-4; 12 positions agree with TRBD1. Germline assignment: CDR1 SGHTA and CDR2 FQGNSA. V lost 5 bases to trimming and J lost 5 bases; unmatched junction nucleotides: 3. CDR3 length: 15 residues. The CDR3 sequence: CASSRDRGRNEKLFF. For the CDR3, the DNA is TGTGCCAGCAGCCGGGACAGGGGGCGGAATGAAAAACTGTTTTTT.

The chain carries TRBV15 and TRBJ1-1; unclear D gene. The CDR3 covers 14 residues. Germline values: CDR1 LNHNV, CDR2 YYDKDF (reference sequence). Trimming cost V 0 bases and J 4 bases, with 9 bases left between them. CDR3 DNA: TGTGCCACCAGCAGAGATTTCCGCGCCACTGAAGCTTTCTTT. It specifies CATSRDFRATEAFF.

This chain connects TRBV18 to TRBJ2-1; 10 nucleotides align to TRBD2. Germline V gene data show CDR1 as KGHSH and CDR2 as LQKENI. With V trimmed by 3 bases and J by 8 bases, 4 bases remained unmatched. The CDR3 covers 14 residues. The CDR3 DNA reads as TGTGCCAGCTCACCCGCTAGCGGGAGTTATGAGCAGTTCTTC. This gives the protein CASSPASGSYEQFF.

V is TRBV9 and J is TRBJ1-1; the D gene is possibly TRBD1 (6 bases). This CDR3 is built from 13 residues. Germline CDR1 SGDLS, CDR2 YYNGEE. Trimming stripped 0 bases from V and 6 bases from J, with 9 bases between. DNA for the CDR3: TGTGCCAGCAGCGTAGCGGGGGGGCCTGAAGCTTTCTTT. The encoded protein is CASSVAGGPEAFF.

The V call is TRBV5-8, the J call TRBJ1-4, with TRBD1 matching 7 bases. V lost 1 base, J lost 6 bases, and 3 bases stayed unmatched. Germline CDR1 and CDR2: SGHTS and YDEGEE. This CDR3 region has 14 residues. The CDR3 loop is CASSLRTGDEKLFF. The CDR3 DNA reads TGTGCCAGCAGCTTGAGGACAGGCGATGAAAAACTGTTTTTT.

The chain employs TRBV28 and TRBJ2-7; 9 nucleotides agree with TRBD2. The CDR3 covers 13 residues. Germline lookup yields CDR1 MDHEN and CDR2 SYDVKM. J lost 4 bases, V lost 6 bases, and 4 bases had no gene match. The DNA of the CDR3 is TGTGCCAGCAGGCGGGGGGGGACTTACGAGCAGTACTTC. It translates to CASRRGGTYEQYF.

V usage is TRBV4-1 and J usage is TRBJ2-7; TRBD1 might be the D (6 bases). Germline loops: CDR1 MGHRA, CDR2 YSYEKL. The CDR3 consists of 15 residues. V lost 1 base, J lost 4 bases, and 14 bases lay in between. In DNA, the CDR3 is TGCGCCAGCAGCCAAGGGGGACCCAGGGGATACGAGCAGTACTTC. Amino acids: CASSQGGPRGYEQYF.